This entry lists 12 T cell receptor beta chains sequenced from one sample in a study of Graves' ophthalmopathy and Graves' hyperthyroidism. The authors amplified TCR beta CDR3 regions from RNA transcripts. The authors performed first-round RT-PCR with HTBI primers and then a second-round multiplex PCR. TCRdb recomputed calls from the multiplex PCR reads with MiXCR, one row per CDR3 protein. The data contain under 350,000 distinct CDR3 sequences, 15% to 20% of them singletons. Material for sequencing was peripheral blood. The receptors derive from an adult man with Graves' ophthalmopathy.

This clonotype was seen many times. The J gene is TRBJ1-2, the V gene TRBV28; possible D gene TRBD1, 6 bases. V gave up 6 bases and J gave up 0 bases, with 11 bases separating them. CDR1 and CDR2 (germline): MDHEN, SYDVKM. The CDR3 extends over 14 amino acids. Here the CDR3 DNA reads TGTGCCAGCAGACCGACAGGACCTAACTATGGCTACACCTTC. Its protein is CASRPTGPNYGYTF.

The table lists this clonotype with a few counts. The rearrangement uses TRBV11-2 and TRBJ1-4, with D maybe TRBD1 (5 bases). The CDR3 extends over 15 amino acids. Germline lookup yields CDR1 SGHAT and CDR2 FQNNGV. V dropped 4 bases and J dropped 5 bases, with 14 bases sitting between them. The CDR3 reads CASSSLEGKNEKLFF. The CDR3 DNA is TGTGCCAGCAGCTCGCTTGAGGGGAAGAATGAAAAACTGTTTTTT.

This clonotype was seen at least ten times. V gene TRBV7-2 combines with J gene TRBJ1-1; TRBD1 matches 10 bases. V lost 5 bases and J lost 4; bases outside the gene matches: 4. Germline CDR1 and CDR2: SGHTA and FQGNSA. The CDR3 extends over 14 amino acids. CDR3 DNA sequence: TGTGCCAGCAGCCGGGGACAGGGGATCACTGAAGCTTTCTTT. Translation: CASSRGQGITEAFF.

The chain couples TRBV10-3 to TRBJ2-5; no definite D call. The CDR3 has 15 amino acids. V was cut by 2 bases and J by 1 base, with 11 bases left in between. Per the germline V gene, CDR1 is ENHRY and CDR2 is SYGVKD. The CDR3 loop reads CAISERAVLQETQYF. CDR3 sequence (DNA): TGTGCCATCAGTGAGAGGGCGGTGCTCCAAGAGACCCAGTACTTC.

In the case of this clonotype: A junction boundary mismatches the germline segment, possibly from a read error. The CDR3 protein is CASIARTGSNQPQHF. DNA of the CDR3: TGTGCCAGCATCGCGAGGACGGGAAGCAACCAGCCCCAGCATTTT. V is TRBV6-1 and J is TRBJ1-5; D uncertain. The CDR3 sequence is 15 residues long. Germline V CDR1 and CDR2: MNHNS, SASEGT.

This clonotype was seen ten or more times. The genes are TRBV24-1 and TRBJ2-7; possible D gene TRBD2, 6 bases. Looked up from germline, CDR1 is KGHDR and CDR2 is SFDVKD. There are 13 residues in the CDR3. Trimming left V 5 bases short and J 1 base short, with 8 bases between. The CDR3 loop is CATSGSGSYEQYF. CDR3 sequence (DNA): TGTGCCACCAGTGGTAGCGGATCCTACGAGCAGTACTTC.

The table lists this clonotype with many counts. The V gene is TRBV30, the J gene TRBJ2-7; D unclear. The CDR3 is made up of 14 amino acids. V lost 0 bases, J lost 3 bases, and 12 bases lay in between. Germline V gene data show CDR1 as GTSNPN and CDR2 as SVGIG (reference sequence). This CDR3 is CAWSVHGGDYEQYF. The CDR3 bases are TGTGCCTGGAGTGTACACGGTGGGGACTACGAGCAGTACTTC.

This clonotype was picked up many times. The chain is built from TRBV27 and TRBJ2-4, with D maybe TRBD1 (6 bases). Germline CDR1 is MNHEY and CDR2 is SMNVEV (reference sequence). The CDR3 is 14 residues long. Trimming pared 5 bases from V and 15 bases from J, leaving 23 bases between. This CDR3 is CASSPARDNLYWYF. The DNA for the CDR3 is TGTGCCAGCAGTCCGGCCCGGGACAACTTATACTGGTACTTC.

Ten or more counts support this clonotype. The chain has TRBV20-1 and TRBJ1-2; 8 nucleotides align to TRBD1. This CDR3 spans 13 amino acids. Losses at the gene ends were 7 bases for V and 4 bases for J; bases not matched to a gene: 8. Germline CDR1 reads DFQATT; CDR2 reads SNEGSKA (reference sequence). CDR3 DNA: TGCAGTGGCACGACAGGGGAGAGCTATGGCTACACCTTC. It translates to CSGTTGESYGYTF.

There are many counts of this clonotype. This chain uses TRBV6-1 with TRBJ2-5; D unclear. V lost 1 base to trimming and J lost 6 bases, with 6 bases between them. Germline values: CDR1 MNHNS, CDR2 SASEGT. The CDR3 loop spans 12 amino acids. The CDR3 DNA is TGTGCCAGCAGTGAAGGCAGCAAGACCCAGTACTTC. Residues: CASSEGSKTQYF.

This clonotype was detected ten times or more. The rearrangement uses TRBV29-1 and TRBJ2-7; 8 bases line up with TRBD1. The trim removed 7 bases at V and 4 bases at J, leaving 9 bases unmatched. CDR1 SQVTM and CDR2 ANQGSEA come from the germline V gene. This CDR3 has 13 amino acids. CDR3 loop: CSAQGANIYEQYF. The CDR3 DNA is TGCAGCGCTCAGGGGGCTAATATTTACGAGCAGTACTTC.

There are a few counts of this clonotype. The chain combines TRBV11-1 with TRBJ2-3; 10 nucleotides agree with TRBD2. The CDR3 totals 17 residues. The germline gives CDR1 SGHAT, CDR2 FQDESV (reference sequence). The V and J ends lost 1 base and 2 bases, in that order; junction bases with no gene match: 6. The CDR3 nucleotides read TGTGCCAGCAGCTTAGAGGGACTAGCGTTCCTCACAGATACGCAGTATTTT. Protein: CASSLEGLAFLTDTQYF.